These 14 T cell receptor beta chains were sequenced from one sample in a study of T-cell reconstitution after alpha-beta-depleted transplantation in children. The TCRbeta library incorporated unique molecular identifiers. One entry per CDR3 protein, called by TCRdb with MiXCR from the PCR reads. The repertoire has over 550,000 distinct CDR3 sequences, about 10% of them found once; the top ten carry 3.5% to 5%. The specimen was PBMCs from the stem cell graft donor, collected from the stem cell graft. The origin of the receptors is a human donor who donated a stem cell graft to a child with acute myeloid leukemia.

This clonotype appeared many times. The CDR3, as DNA: TGCAGTGCACCGGGGAGGGTCTACGAGCAGTACTTC. It translates to CSAPGRVYEQYF. This rearrangement joins TRBV20-1 to TRBJ2-7; 7 bases are a match to TRBD2. The V gene's germline CDR1 is DFQATT and CDR2 SNEGSKA (reference sequence). This CDR3 is 12 amino acids long. After removal of 6 bases from V and 3 bases from J, the junction contained 5 bases not matched to a gene.

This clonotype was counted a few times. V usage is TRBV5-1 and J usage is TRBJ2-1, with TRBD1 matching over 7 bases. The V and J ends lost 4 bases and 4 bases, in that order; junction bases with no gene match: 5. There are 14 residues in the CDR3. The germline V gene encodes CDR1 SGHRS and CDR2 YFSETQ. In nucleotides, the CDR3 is TGCGCCAGCAGCGGGGGACAGATATACAATGAGCAGTTCTTC. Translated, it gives CASSGGQIYNEQFF.

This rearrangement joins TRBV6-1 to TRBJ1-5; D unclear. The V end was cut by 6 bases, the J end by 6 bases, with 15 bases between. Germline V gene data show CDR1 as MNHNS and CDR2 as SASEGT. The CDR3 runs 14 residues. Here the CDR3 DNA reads TGTGCCAGCAGGGTAGACCTATTGGGTCAGCCCCAGCATTTT. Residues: CASRVDLLGQPQHF.

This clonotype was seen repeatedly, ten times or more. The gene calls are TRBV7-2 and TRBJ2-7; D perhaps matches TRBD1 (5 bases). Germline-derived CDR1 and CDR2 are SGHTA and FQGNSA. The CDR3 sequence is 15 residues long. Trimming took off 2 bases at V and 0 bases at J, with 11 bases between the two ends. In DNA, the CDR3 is TGTGCCAGCAGCTTATGGGGCCCGAGCTCCTACGAGCAGTACTTC. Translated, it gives CASSLWGPSSYEQYF.

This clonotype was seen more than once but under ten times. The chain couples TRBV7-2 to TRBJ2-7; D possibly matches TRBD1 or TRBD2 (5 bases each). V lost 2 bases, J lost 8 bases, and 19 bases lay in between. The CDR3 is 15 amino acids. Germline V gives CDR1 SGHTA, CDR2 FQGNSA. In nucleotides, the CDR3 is TGTGCCAGCAGCTTAATGGGGACCGTTCCACCGCAGCAGTACTTC. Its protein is CASSLMGTVPPQQYF.

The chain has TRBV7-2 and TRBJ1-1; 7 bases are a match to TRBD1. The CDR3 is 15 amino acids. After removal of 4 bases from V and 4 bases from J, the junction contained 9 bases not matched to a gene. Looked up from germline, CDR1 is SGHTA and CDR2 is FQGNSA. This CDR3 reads CASSSRGTVRTEAFF. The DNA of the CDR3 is TGTGCCAGCAGCTCCAGAGGGACAGTTCGCACTGAAGCTTTCTTT.

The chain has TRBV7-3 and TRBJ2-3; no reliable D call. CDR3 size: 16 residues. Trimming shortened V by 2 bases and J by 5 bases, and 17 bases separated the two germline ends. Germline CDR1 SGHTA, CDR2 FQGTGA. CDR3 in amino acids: CASSLGPASGGDTQYF. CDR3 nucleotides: TGTGCCAGCAGCTTAGGGCCTGCGTCCGGTGGAGATACGCAGTATTTT. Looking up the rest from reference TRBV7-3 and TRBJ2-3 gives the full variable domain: GAGVSQTPSNKVTEKGKYVELRCDPISGHTALYWYRQSLGQGPEFLIYFQGTGAADDSGLPNDRFFAVRPEGSVSTLKIQRTERGDSAVYLCASSLGPASGGDTQYFGPGTRLTVL.

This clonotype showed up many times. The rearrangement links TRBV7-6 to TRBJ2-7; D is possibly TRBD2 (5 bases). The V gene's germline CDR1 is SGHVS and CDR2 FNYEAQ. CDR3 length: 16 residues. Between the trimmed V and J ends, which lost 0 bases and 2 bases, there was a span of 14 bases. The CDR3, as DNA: TGTGCCAGCAGCTTAGCGGTGGCAGGAGGAGCCTACGAGCAGTACTTC. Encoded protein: CASSLAVAGGAYEQYF.

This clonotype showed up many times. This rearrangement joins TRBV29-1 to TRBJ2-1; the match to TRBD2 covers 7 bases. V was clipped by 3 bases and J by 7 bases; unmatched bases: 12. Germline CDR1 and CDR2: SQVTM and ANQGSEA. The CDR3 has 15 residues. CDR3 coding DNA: TGCAGCGTTGACCGGGGGGTTACTAGTAGTAATGAGCAGTTCTTC. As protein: CSVDRGVTSSNEQFF.

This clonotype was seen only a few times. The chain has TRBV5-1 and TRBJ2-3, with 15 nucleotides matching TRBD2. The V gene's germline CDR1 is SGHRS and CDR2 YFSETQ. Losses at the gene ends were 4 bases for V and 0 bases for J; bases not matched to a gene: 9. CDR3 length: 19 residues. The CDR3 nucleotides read TGCGCCAGCAGCACTGGACTAGCGGGAGGGAAAGTTAGCACAGATACGCAGTATTTT. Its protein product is CASSTGLAGGKVSTDTQYF.

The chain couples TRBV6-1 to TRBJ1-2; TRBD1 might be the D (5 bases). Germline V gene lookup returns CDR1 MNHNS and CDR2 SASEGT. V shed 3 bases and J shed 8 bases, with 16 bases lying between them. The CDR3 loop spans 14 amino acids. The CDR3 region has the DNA TGTGCCAGCAGTGAGGGTGCGGGGCTCGACGGCTACACCTTC. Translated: CASSEGAGLDGYTF.

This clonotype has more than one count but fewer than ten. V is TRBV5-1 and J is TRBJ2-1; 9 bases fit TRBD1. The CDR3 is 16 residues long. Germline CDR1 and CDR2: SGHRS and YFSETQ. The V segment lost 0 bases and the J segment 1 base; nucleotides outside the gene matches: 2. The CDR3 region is CASSLGTGESYNEQFF. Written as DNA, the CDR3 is TGCGCCAGCAGCTTGGGGACAGGGGAATCCTACAATGAGCAGTTCTTC.

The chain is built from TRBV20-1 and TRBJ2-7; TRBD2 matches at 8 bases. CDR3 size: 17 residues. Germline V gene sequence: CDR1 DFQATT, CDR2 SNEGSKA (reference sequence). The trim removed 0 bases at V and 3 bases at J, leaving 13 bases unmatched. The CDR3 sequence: CSAREGTGGPSLYEQYF. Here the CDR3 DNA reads TGCAGTGCTAGAGAGGGGACGGGAGGGCCTAGCCTCTACGAGCAGTACTTC.

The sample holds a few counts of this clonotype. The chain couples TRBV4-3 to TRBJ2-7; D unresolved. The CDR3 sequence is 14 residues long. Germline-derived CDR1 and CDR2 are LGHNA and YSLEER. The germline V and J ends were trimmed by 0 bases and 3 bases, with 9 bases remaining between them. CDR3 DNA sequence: TGCGCCAGCAGCCAAGATAGGGTGGGCTACGAGCAGTACTTC. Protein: CASSQDRVGYEQYF.